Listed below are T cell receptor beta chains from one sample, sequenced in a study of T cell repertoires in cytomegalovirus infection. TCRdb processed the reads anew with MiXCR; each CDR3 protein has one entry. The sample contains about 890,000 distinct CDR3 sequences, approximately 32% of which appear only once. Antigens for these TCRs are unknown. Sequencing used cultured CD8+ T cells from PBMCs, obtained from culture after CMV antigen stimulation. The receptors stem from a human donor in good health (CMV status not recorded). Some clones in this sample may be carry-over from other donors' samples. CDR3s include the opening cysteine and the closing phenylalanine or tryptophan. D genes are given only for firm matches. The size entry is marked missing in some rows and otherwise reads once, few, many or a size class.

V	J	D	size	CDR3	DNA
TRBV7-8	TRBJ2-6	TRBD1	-	CASSLPLNRGPSGANVLTF	TGTGCCAGCAGCTTGCCTTTGAACAGGGGGCCGTCTGGGGCCAACGTCCTGACTTTC
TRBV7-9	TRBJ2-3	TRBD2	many	CATKLAGETDTQYF	TGTGCCACTAAACTAGCGGGGGAAACAGATACGCAGTATTTT
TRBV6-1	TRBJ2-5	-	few	CASSEWGPGRETQYF	TGTGCCAGTAGTGAGTGGGGACCAGGGAGAGAGACCCAGTACTTC
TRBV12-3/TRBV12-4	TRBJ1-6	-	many	CASSPSNRVLFSPLHF	TGTGCCAGCAGTCCATCCAACAGGGTCCTCTTTTCACCCCTCCACTTT
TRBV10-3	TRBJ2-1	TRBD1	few	CAIGGTGDIYNEQFF	TGTGCCATCGGGGGAACAGGGGACATCTACAATGAGCAGTTCTTC
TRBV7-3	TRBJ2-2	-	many	CASSPDSTGELFF	TGTGCCAGCAGCCCCGACTCGACCGGGGAGCTGTTTTTT
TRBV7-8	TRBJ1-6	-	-	CVSSARNSPLHF	TGTGTCAGCAGCGCCCGGAATTCACCCCTCCACTTT
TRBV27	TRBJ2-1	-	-	CASSLTDLYNEQFF	TGTGCCAGCAGTTTAACGGATCTCTACAATGAGCAGTTCTTC
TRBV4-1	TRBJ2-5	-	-	CASSQGGFGYESWTQYF	TGCGCCAGCAGCCAAGGAGGCTTCGGGTATGAAAGTTGGACCCAGTACTTC
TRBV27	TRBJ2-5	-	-	CASSAGAGQETQYF	TGTGCCAGCAGTGCCGGTGCCGGCCAAGAGACCCAGTACTTC
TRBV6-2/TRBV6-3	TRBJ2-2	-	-	CASSYPEWRGTGELFF	TGTGCCAGCAGTTACCCCGAGTGGAGGGGCACCGGGGAGCTGTTTTTT
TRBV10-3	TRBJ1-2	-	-	CAIKSYRDSAVYGYTF	TGTGCCATCAAGTCCTACAGGGATTCGGCAGTCTATGGCTACACCTTC
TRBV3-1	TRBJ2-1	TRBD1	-	CASSHLGTGNNEQFF	TGTGCCAGCAGCCATCTAGGGACAGGCAACAATGAGCAGTTCTTC
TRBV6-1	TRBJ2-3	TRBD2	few	CASSEGTRGDTQYF	TGTGCCAGCAGTGAAGGGACTAGGGGCGATACGCAGTATTTT